Sequencing of this T cell receptor beta chain was carried out in a study of shared clonotypes between healthy human individuals (dated by TCRdb to 2018 to 2021). For the wider study: The cohort comprised two women and three men aged 18 to 49 years. For each donor, three plates each were used for CD4 naive and CD4 memory, two plates were used for CD8 naive, and one plate was used for CD8 memory. The study deeply sequenced blood TCR repertoires of about 5 healthy adults to estimate repertoire size and the extent of clonotype sharing between individuals. Libraries were prepared and TCR repertoires were sequenced by different laboratories using diverse techniques, in order to increase sequencing depth and limit assay-specific biases. Each donor's leukapheresis produced roughly between roughly 0.94 and 9.5 billion PBMCs.

Using the deep immunoSEQ assay, TCR CDR3 regions were amplified from genomic DNA by multiplex PCR. Genomic DNA extracted from each cell subset was distributed evenly over all wells of several immunoSEQ 96-well plates, and each plate served as one replicate. Each replicate PCR for sorted subsets received around 210 ng genomic DNA, equal to tens of thousands of T cell genomes. Purified libraries were quantified with a Qubit 3.0 fluorometer, sized on a Bioanalyzer 2100, and re-quantified with the KAPA Library Quantification kit. Every immunoSEQ 96-well plate was sequenced on a separate single-read 150-cycle Illumina NextSeq 550 flow cell. In the authors' own workflow: Because the immunoSEQ output held only junctional sequences and lacked quality scores, the filtering could not match the filtering applied to full-length reads. Sequences were annotated with PyIR, a Python wrapper for IgBLAST v1.9, using IMGT germline references to assign V/J genes and CDR3. Reads were removed for weak V/J assignments (E-value above 1e-6), missing CDR3, stop codons, out-of-frame junctions, or ambiguous translated residues. V3J clonotypes were defined as sequences sharing an identical inferred V gene, J gene, and CDR3 amino acid sequence. To compute the percentage overlap between repertoires, the number of shared unique clonotypes was divided by the size of the smaller repertoire. Richness of each repertoire was evaluated using RTK rarefaction, the Chao1 estimator, and Recon v2.1 estimates of unobserved clonotypes. OLGA was used to compute generation probabilities for all TCRbeta clonotypes that the gDNA method yielded from a handful of donors. TCRdb's version of the immuneACCESS table is confined to in-frame rearrangements and falls short of the full clone set. An unresolved V gene accounts for under half of the shortfall where checked; the remainder is of unknown origin. From that table come the V and J calls and clone size; the DNA was used to work out D and trimming. The sample includes about 2,500,000 clones, with more than 80% observed a single time. The ten largest clones add up to 0.11% to 0.15% of the sample.

The donors were healthy, HIV-negative adults who had no recently reported acute infections or vaccinations. Every donor was a Caucasian adult living in Nashville, Tennessee, USA. CD4+ T cells were enriched through magnetic negative selection, after which naive cells were positively selected on CD45RA and the remaining negative fraction served as the memory subset. Blood was collected by leukapheresis, and PBMCs were isolated by Ficoll-Histopaque density gradient centrifugation and then cryopreserved in liquid nitrogen vapor phase. Purity and quantity of every magnetically sorted T cell population were checked by analytical flow cytometry. From each sorted fraction, genomic DNA was isolated and quantified by UV absorbance on a Nanodrop 2000c. Note on this clone: No cognate antigen has been identified for it. No much larger clone is present one base from it, and per-base qualities are unavailable.

What the authors observed across the whole study: Sampling was restricted to blood, and TCR repertoires in tissue are likely to differ from TCR repertoires in blood. Even with the large sequencing depth, rarefaction of the sorted-subset datasets indicated that sequencing was incomplete. About 4.5% of naive CD4, around 3.6% of naive CD8, about 2.5% of memory CD4, and approximately 0.4% of memory CD8 clonotypes were shared across several donors. Because the study included only a small number of donors, the genetic and exposure-history diversity represented was limited. Larger estimated clonotype richness was generally found for naive subsets than for memory subsets. Clonotypes shared by all four sorted-subset donors showed higher generation probabilities than non-shared clonotypes. Pairwise subsampling indicated that sequencing depth was expected to affect the degree of clonotype sharing among donors.

Sequencing input: naive CD4+ T cells sorted from blood. Interpreted using the paper, the cell subset or site label stands for: CD45RA+ positively selected. The origin of this receptor is a man between 18 and 29 years old in good health.

The CDR3 region has the sequence CASSFIPGLGTDTQYF. In nucleotides, the sequence is TGTGCCAGCAGCTTTATTCCGGGACTAGGAACAGATACGCAGTATTTT. The rearrangement combines TRBV7-2 with TRBJ2-3, and TRBD2 matches 8 of the central bases. Including cysteine and phenylalanine, the CDR3 has 16 amino acids. The entry retains the CDR3 DNA only, 48 bases that are in frame from base 1. The germline V and J ends show losses of 3 bases and 3 bases respectively, and no gene match explains 8 bases of the junction. CDR1 and CDR2 are read off the germline V gene as SGHTA and FQGNSA.